This is a list of T cell receptor beta chains from one sample in a study of CD8 T cells in Susac syndrome. TCRdb redid the calling of the immunoSEQ multiplex PCR reads with MiXCR, one entry per CDR3 protein. The table lists approximately 220,000 distinct CDR3 sequences, roughly 94% of them singletons, with 0.082% in the top ten. Material: CD4+ T cells from PBMCs. The receptors were gathered from a human donor with multiple sclerosis. The conserved cysteine and the conserved F or W are not part of the CDR3 here.

V: TRBV30
CDR3: AWTGDTNQPQH

V: TRBV27
CDR3: ASSFSGVGEAF

V: TRBV11-2
CDR3: ASSNTDIGPYEQY

V: TRBV3-1
CDR3: ASSQGGSYNEQF

V: TRBV11-2
CDR3: ASSPQGKGGDEQY

V: TRBV9
CDR3: ASTRGRGNTEAF

V: TRBV7-3
CDR3: ASSLIPNNNSPLH

V: TRBV4-1
CDR3: ASDPEGTTNYGYT

V: TRBV30
CDR3: AWSPGRSYGYT

V: TRBV5-1
CDR3: ASRYSTDTQY

V: TRBV12-3/TRBV12-4
CDR3: ASSLAGGTETQY

V: TRBV10-3
CDR3: AIQNAAEAF

V: TRBV15
CDR3: ATSRGVTQGEKLF

V: TRBV3-1
CDR3: ASSQWEANTEAF

V: TRBV3-1
CDR3: ASSPVGSGNGYT

V: TRBV30
CDR3: AWSSGGNYEQY

V: TRBV12-3/TRBV12-4
CDR3: ASSLLAGDGETQY

V: TRBV7-9
CDR3: ASSLVGSGGQPQH

V: TRBV30
CDR3: AWSPSYYEQY

V: TRBV20-1
CDR3: SAAGLISEAF

V: TRBV27
CDR3: ASSLDAFSLVGYT

V: TRBV7-2
CDR3: ASSLGPSQPQH

V: TRBV15
CDR3: ATSFDRPDTQY

V: TRBV29-1
CDR3: SVDPTANNEQF

V: TRBV18
CDR3: ASSPSGTDGY

V: TRBV15
CDR3: ATSRRAREHEQF

V: TRBV14
CDR3: ASSQDMSAGTDTQY

V: TRBV4-2
CDR3: ASSQLEELYGYT

V: TRBV9
CDR3: ASSVAGEREKLF

V: TRBV2
CDR3: ASSQQGGEQY

V: TRBV3-1
CDR3: ASSSSGRGREQY

V: TRBV29-1
CDR3: SSRDDKNIQY

V: TRBV3-1
CDR3: ASSQLSGNTIY

V: TRBV30
CDR3: AWSVRGQYQPQH

V: TRBV20-1
CDR3: SAQQPLAGGLQETQY

V: TRBV12-3/TRBV12-4
CDR3: ASSFPGASIQY

V: TRBV4-1
CDR3: ASSQDLAGVNTGELF

V: TRBV9
CDR3: ASSWTRNGETQY

V: TRBV20-1
CDR3: SATTDRDYGYT

V: TRBV7-3
CDR3: ASSLIYGQGGVEQF

V: TRBV5-4
CDR3: ASSLDAARRSDEQY

V: TRBV11-2
CDR3: ASSYGGEQF

V: TRBV9
CDR3: ASSVGGTRNEQF

V: TRBV20-1
CDR3: SASSSGGGGADTQY

V: TRBV7-3
CDR3: ASSAAGPADTQY